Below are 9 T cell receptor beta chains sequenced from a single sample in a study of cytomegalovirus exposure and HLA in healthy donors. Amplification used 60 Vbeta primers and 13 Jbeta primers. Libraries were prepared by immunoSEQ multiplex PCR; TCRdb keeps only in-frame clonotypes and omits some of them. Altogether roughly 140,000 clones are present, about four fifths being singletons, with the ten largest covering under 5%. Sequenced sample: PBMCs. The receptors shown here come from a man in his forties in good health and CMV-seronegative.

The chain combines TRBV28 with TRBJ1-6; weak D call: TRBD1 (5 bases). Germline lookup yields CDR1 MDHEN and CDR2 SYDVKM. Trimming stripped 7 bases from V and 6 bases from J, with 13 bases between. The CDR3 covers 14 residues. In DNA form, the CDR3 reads TGTGCCAGCACTATGGGGCAGCCTAATTCACCCCTCCACTTT. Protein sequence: CASTMGQPNSPLHF.

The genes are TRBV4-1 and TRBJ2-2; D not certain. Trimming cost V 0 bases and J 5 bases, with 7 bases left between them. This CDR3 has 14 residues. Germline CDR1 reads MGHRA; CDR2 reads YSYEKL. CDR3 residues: CASSQETRTGELFF. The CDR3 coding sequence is TGCGCCAGCAGCCAAGAAACGAGGACCGGGGAGCTGTTTTTT.

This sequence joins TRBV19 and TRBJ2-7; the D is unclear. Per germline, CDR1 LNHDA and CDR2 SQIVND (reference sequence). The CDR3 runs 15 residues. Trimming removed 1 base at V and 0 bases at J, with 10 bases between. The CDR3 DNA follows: TGTGCCAGTAGTATAGTAGCCGGGTACTCCTACGAGCAGTACTTC. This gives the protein CASSIVAGYSYEQYF.

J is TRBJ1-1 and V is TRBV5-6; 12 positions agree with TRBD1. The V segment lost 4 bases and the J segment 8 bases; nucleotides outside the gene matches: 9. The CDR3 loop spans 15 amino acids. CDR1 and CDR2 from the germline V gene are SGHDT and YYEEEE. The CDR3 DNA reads TGTGCCAGCAGCACGACCGGGACAGGGGGCAAAGAAGCTTTCTTT. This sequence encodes CASSTTGTGGKEAFF.

This CDR3 reads CASSFPGGRTDTQYF. The CDR3 bases are TGTGCCAGCAGCTTTCCCGGGGGACGCACAGATACGCAGTATTTT. This chain links TRBV5-4 with TRBJ2-3; D possibly corresponds to TRBD2 (6 bases). The V and J ends lost 2 bases and 1 base respectively, with 11 bases between them. This CDR3 comprises 15 residues. In germline, CDR1 is SGHNT, CDR2 YYREEE (reference sequence).

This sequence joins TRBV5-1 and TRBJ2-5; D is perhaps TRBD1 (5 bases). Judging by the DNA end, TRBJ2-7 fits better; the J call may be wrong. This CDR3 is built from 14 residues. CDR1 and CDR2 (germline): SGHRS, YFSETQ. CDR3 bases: TGCGCCAGCAACCCCAACAGGAGCTCCTACGAGCAGTACTTC. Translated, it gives CASNPNRSSYEQYF.

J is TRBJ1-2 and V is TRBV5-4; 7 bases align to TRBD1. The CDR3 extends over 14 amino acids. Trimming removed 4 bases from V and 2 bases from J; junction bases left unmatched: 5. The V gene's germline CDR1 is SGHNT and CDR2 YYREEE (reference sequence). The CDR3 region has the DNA TGTGCCAGCAGCGAGGAACAGGGGAACTATGGCTACACCTTC. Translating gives CASSEEQGNYGYTF.

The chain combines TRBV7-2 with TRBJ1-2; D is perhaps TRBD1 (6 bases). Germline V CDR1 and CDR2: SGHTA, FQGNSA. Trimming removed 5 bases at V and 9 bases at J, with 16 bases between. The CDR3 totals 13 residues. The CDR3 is CASSRGGDISYTF. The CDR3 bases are TGTGCCAGCAGCCGGGGGGGGGACATAAGCTACACCTTC.

CDR3 sequence: CASSRTGVDGYTF. CDR3 DNA sequence: TGTGCCAGCTCACGGACAGGGGTTGATGGCTACACCTTC. The V and J genes are TRBV18 and TRBJ1-2; 9 nucleotides align to TRBD1. The germline gives CDR1 KGHSH, CDR2 LQKENI. The CDR3 consists of 13 residues. V was pared by 4 bases and J by 6 bases, with 3 bases of the junction left unmatched.